This T cell receptor beta chain is drawn from a study of T cells after yellow fever vaccination (dated by TCRdb to the late 2010s). Notes on the research overall: Libraries from fractions with low cell numbers were prepared with the SMART-Seq v4 Ultra Low Input RNA kit. To follow T-cell clones before and after primary and booster YFV17D yellow fever vaccination, bulk TCR alpha and beta repertoires were sequenced over time. Two healthy male donors made up the cohort, one aged 18 to 29 years and the other aged 30 to 40 years. Blood was collected at multiple timepoints before and after primary and secondary immunization, and bulk PBMC replicates and cell subsets were isolated. What the work shows at the level of the full study, not this receptor alone: Computational filtering was needed because FACS-sorted repertoires could contain abundant contaminating clonotypes from the bulk population. Only a couple of donors were included in the study, so the extent to which the findings can be generalized is limited. After the booster, most clones that had expanded after primary vaccination were detected again (around 97% of CD4 and under 90% of CD8), suggesting broad maintenance of memory. A small share of clonotypes was detected in both CD4 and CD8 compartments, with the overlap likely arising from convergent recombination. The secondary T-cell response was weaker than the primary response but faster, peaking on day 5 instead of day 15.

What this sample's treatment or condition label stands for: live attenuated yellow fever vaccine strain. At every blood-draw timepoint, two biological replicates of bulk PBMCs were collected. PBMCs were isolated from peripheral blood using a standard Ficoll-Paque protocol. TriZol was used to extract RNA from bulk PBMCs, from CD4 and CD8 fractions, and from dextramer-positive and dextramer-negative fractions. TCR cDNA was synthesized by 5'RACE template switching, which introduced a universal primer site and unique molecular identifiers. cDNA synthesis was primed from both the TCR alpha and TCR beta constant segments. Library amplification used two PCR steps, and the second PCR step added sample barcodes and sequencing adapters. Sequencing of the libraries was done on either Illumina HiSeq 2500 (2x100 bp) or NovaSeq (2x150 bp). For the original study's pipeline: MIGEC handled demultiplexing of reads and collapsing into UMI consensus sequences, while MiXCR performed V(D)J alignment. Vaccine-responding clonotypes were identified with edgeR using replicate PBMC samples, with FDR below 0.01 and a log2 fold change above 5 up to day 15 being required. Each bulk clonotype received a CD4 or CD8 identity based on whether the sequenced CD4 or CD8 repertoire contained that clonotype at higher abundance. TCRdb reanalyzed the raw reads on its own, using fastp at Q25 for trimming and MiXCR for clone calling, and kept in-frame beta chains. Identical CDR3 proteins give one entry, which carries the most common genes and DNA. The V and J calls were not made by the authors but by TCRdb's processing. In all, the sample holds about 550,000 distinct CDR3 sequences, and approximately 21% of those were seen once. The ten largest make up roughly an eighth of the sample.

The cysteine opens and the phenylalanine closes a CDR3 of 13 amino acids. Solely the CDR3 DNA is kept, with 39 bases framed from the first base. Cut back by 6 bases and 10 bases, the V and J ends lie 13 bases apart. Points on this clonotype: There is no known antigen for this receptor. Base qualities are missing; no much larger clone stands one base away.

Recombination connected TRBV12-3 or TRBV12-4 to TRBJ1-6; no D gene can be assigned with confidence. The sequence was collected from a man aged 25-45 years who received the YFV17D yellow fever vaccine. The starting material was PBMCs, obtained 15 days after the yellow fever booster vaccination. CDR3 reads: CASSRDLVSPLHF. The bases are TGTGCCAGCAGCCGCGACTTGGTCTCACCCCTCCACTTT.